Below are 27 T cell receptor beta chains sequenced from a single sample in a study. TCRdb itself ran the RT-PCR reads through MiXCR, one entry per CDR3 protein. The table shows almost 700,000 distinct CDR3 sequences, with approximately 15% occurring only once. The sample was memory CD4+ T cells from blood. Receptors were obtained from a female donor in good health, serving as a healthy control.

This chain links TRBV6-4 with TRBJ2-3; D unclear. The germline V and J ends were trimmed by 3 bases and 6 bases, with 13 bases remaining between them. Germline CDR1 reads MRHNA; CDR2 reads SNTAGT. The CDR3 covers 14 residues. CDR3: CASSESWTSDTQYF. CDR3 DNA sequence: TGTGCCAGCAGTGAAAGTTGGACCTCGGATACGCAGTATTTT.

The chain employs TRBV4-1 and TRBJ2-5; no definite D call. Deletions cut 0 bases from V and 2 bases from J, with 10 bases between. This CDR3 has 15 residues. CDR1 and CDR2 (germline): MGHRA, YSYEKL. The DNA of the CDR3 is TGCGCCAGCAGCCAAGATCTTTTCTATCAAGAGACCCAGTACTTC. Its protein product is CASSQDLFYQETQYF.

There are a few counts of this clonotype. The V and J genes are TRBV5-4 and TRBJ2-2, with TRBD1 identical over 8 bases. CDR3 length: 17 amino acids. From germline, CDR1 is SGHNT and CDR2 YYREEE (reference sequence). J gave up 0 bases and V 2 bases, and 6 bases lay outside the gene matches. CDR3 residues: CASSLGQGYTNTGELFF. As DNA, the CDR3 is TGTGCCAGCAGCTTAGGACAGGGATATACGAACACCGGGGAGCTGTTTTTT.

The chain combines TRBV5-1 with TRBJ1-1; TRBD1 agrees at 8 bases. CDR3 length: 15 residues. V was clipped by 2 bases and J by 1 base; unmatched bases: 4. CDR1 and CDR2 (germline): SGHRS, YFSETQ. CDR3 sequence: CASSLRTGWNTEAFF. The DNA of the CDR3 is TGCGCCAGCAGCTTAAGGACAGGGTGGAACACTGAAGCTTTCTTT.

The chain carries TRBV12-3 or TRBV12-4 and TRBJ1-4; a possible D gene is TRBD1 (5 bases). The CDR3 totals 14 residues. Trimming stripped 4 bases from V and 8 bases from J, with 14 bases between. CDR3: CASSSYYEGEKLFF. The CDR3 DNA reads TGTGCCAGCAGTTCCTATTATGAGGGGGAAAAACTGTTTTTT.

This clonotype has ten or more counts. CDR3 nucleotides: TGTGCCAGCAGCAACATGATCGGGACAGGGTCCTACGAGCAGTACTTC. Its translation: CASSNMIGTGSYEQYF. The V call is TRBV5-5, the J call TRBJ2-7; 9 bases are shared with TRBD1. The V segment lost 4 bases and the J segment 1 base; nucleotides outside the gene matches: 9. The CDR3 spans 16 residues. Germline V lookup: CDR1 SGHKS, CDR2 YYEKEE (reference sequence).

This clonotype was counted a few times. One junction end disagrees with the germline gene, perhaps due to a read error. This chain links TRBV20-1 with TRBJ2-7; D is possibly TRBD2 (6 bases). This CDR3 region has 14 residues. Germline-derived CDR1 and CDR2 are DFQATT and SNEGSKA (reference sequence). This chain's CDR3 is CSARDGVLSGEQYF. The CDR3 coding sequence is TGCAGTGCCAGAGACGGGGTACTGAGCGGGGAGCAGTACTTC.

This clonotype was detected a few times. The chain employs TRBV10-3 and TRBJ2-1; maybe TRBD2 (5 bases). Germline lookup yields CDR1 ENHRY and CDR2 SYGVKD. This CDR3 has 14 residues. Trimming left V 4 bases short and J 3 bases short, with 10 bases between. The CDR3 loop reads CAISGSGNYNEQFF. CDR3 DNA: TGTGCCATCAGTGGCTCGGGGAACTACAATGAGCAGTTCTTC.

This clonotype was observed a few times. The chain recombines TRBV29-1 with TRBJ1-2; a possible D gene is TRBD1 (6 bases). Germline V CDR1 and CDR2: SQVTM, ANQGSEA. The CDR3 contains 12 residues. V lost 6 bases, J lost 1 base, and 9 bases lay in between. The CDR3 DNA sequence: TGCAGCGTCGGACAGTTTAACTATGGCTACACCTTC. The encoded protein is CSVGQFNYGYTF.

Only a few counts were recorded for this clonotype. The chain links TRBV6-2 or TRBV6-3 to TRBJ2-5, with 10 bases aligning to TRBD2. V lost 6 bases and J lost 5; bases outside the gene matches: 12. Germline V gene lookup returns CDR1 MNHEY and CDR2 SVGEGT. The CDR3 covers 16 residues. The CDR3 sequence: CASRPHPAGGPETQYF. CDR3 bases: TGTGCCAGCAGACCCCATCCAGCGGGAGGGCCGGAGACCCAGTACTTC.

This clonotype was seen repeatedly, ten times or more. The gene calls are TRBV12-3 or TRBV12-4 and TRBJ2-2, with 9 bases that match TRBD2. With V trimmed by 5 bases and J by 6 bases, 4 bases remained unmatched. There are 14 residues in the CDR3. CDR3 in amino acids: CASSSGTSPGELFF. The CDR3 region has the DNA TGTGCCAGCAGTAGCGGGACTAGCCCCGGGGAGCTGTTTTTT.

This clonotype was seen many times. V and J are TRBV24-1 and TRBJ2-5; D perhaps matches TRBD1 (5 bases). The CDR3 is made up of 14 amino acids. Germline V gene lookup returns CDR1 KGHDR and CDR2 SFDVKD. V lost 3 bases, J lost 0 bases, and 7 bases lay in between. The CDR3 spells CATSDPTDQETQYF. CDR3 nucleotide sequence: TGTGCCACCAGTGATCCGACAGACCAAGAGACCCAGTACTTC.

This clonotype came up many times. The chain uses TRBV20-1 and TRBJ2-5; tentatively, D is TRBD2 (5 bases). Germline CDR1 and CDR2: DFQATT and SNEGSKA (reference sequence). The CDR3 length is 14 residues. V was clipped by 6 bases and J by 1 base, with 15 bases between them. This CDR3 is CSAKRAATQETQYF. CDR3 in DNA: TGCAGTGCCAAGAGAGCGGCTACCCAAGAGACCCAGTACTTC.

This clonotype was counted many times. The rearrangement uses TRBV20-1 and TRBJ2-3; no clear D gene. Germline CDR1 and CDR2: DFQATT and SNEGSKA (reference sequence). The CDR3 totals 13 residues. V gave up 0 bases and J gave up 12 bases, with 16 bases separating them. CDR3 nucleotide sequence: TGCAGTGCTAGAGACCCAACTCACTCCCATCAGTATTTT. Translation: CSARDPTHSHQYF.

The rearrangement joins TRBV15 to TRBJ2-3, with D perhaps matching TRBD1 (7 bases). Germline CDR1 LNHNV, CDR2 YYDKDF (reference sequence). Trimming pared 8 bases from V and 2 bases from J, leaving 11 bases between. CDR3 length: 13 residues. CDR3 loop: CATAGQNTDTQYF. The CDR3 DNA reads TGTGCCACCGCGGGACAGAACACAGATACGCAGTATTTT.

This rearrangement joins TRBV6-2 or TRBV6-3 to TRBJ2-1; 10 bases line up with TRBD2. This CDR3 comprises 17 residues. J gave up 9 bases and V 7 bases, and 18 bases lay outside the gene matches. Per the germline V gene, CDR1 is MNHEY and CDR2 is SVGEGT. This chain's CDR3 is CASTSWVRLAGVGEQFF. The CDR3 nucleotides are TGTGCCAGCACTTCATGGGTTAGGCTAGCGGGAGTTGGTGAGCAGTTCTTC.

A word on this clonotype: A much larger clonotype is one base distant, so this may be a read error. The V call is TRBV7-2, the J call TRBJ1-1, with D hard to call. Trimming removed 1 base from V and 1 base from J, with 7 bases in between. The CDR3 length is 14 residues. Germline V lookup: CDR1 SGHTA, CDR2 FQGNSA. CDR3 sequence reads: CASSLDLRNTEAFF. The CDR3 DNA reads TGTGCCAGCAGCTTAGATCTGAGGAACACTGAAGCTTTCTTT. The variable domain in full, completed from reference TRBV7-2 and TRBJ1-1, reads GAGVSQSPSNKVTEKGKDVELRCDPISGHTALYWYRQSLGQGLEFLIYFQGNSAPDKSGLPSDRFSAERTGGSVSTLTIQRTQQEDSAVYLCASSLDLRNTEAFFGQGTRLTVV.

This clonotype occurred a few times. In nucleotides, the CDR3 is TGTGCCACCCGGACCCCGACTAGCGGGAGGGCCGGTACCGGGGAGCTGTTTTTT. Amino acid sequence: CATRTPTSGRAGTGELFF. The gene calls are TRBV15 and TRBJ2-2; TRBD2 aligns across 14 bases. The ends lost 8 bases at V and 5 bases at J; junction bases unmatched: 13. Germline V lookup: CDR1 LNHNV, CDR2 YYDKDF (reference sequence). The CDR3 sequence is 18 residues long.

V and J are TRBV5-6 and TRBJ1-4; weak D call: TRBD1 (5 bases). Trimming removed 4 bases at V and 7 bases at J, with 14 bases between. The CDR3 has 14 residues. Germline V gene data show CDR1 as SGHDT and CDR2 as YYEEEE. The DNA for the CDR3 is TGTGCCAGCAGCCACGACAGATTAGGTGAAAAACTGTTTTTT. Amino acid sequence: CASSHDRLGEKLFF.

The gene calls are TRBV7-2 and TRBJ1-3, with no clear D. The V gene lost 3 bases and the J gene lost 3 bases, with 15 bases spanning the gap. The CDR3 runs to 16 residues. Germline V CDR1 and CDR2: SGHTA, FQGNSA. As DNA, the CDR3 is TGTGCCAGCAGCTTTATTACTGGGAGGAATGGAAACACCATATATTTT. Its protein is CASSFITGRNGNTIYF. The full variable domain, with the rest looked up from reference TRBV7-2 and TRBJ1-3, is GAGVSQSPSNKVTEKGKDVELRCDPISGHTALYWYRQSLGQGLEFLIYFQGNSAPDKSGLPSDRFSAERTGGSVSTLTIQRTQQEDSAVYLCASSFITGRNGNTIYFGEGSWLTVV.

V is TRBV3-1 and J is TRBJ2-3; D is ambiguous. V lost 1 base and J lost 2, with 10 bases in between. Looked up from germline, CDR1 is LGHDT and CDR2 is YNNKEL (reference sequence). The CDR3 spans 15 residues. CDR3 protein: CASSQGALYTDTQYF. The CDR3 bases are TGTGCCAGCAGCCAAGGGGCCCTCTACACAGATACGCAGTATTTT.

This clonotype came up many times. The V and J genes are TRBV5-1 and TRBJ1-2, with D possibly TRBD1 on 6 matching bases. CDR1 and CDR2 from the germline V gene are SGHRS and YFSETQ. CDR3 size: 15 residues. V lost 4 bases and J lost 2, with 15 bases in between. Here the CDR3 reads CASSRGRDKNYGYTF. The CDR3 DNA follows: TGCGCCAGCAGCCGGGGCCGGGACAAGAACTATGGCTACACCTTC.

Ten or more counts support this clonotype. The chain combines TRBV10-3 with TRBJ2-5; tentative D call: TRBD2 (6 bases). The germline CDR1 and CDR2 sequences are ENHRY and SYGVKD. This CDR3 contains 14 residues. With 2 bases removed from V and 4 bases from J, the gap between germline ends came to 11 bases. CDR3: CAISERGGTETQYF. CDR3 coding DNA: TGTGCCATCAGTGAGCGGGGCGGGACAGAGACCCAGTACTTC.

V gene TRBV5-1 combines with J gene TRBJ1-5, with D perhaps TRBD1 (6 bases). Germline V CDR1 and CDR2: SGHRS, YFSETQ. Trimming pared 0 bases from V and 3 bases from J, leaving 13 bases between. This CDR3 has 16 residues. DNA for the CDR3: TGCGCCAGCAGCTTGGGCGACAGGTGGGACAATCAGCCCCAGCATTTT. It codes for CASSLGDRWDNQPQHF.

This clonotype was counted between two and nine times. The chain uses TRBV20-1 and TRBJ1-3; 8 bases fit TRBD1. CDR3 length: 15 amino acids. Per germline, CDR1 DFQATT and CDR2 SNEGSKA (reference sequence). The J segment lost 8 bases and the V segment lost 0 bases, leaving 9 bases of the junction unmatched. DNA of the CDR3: TGCAGTGCTAGAGAGTCCAGGGGGCTAGCGGACACCATATATTTT. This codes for CSARESRGLADTIYF.

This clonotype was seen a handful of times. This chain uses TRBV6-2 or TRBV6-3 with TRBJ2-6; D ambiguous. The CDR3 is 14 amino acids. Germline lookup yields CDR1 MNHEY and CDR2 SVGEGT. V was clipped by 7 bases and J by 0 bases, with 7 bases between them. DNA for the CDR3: TGTGCCAGCACCGAATACTCTGGGGCCAACGTCCTGACTTTC. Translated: CASTEYSGANVLTF.

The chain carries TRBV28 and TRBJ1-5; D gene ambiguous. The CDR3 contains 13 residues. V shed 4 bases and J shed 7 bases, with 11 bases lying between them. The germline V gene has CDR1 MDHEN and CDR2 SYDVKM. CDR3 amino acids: CASSSTSTQPQHF. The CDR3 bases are TGTGCCAGCAGTTCTACATCGACCCAGCCCCAGCATTTT.